The TCR beta chain described here comes from a study of cytomegalovirus exposure and HLA in healthy donors. About the research overall: The study placed about four fifths of its 350 to 400 genotyped donors in the Caucasian-associated ancestry cluster. Study-level points and caveats: High sensitivity and specificity were reportedly achieved when the classifier diagnosed cytomegalovirus status. Productive status was seen about 90% or about 30% of the time for most TCR beta V segments in an earlier analysis.

The V and J ends lost 5 bases and 3 bases, in that order; junction bases with no gene match: 10. The germline CDR1 and CDR2 sequences are LNHDA and SQIVND (reference sequence). CDR3 length: 16 amino acids. This clone was seen a few times. What it recognizes is unknown. PCR was performed using 60 Vbeta and 13 Jbeta primers. Authors' analysis steps: An analysis performed later counted roughly 79 million unique TCR beta chains (approximately 11 million of them shared). The assay was immunoSEQ multiplex PCR, and TCRdb's table has in-frame clones only and misses some. V and J calls and clone size are copied from that table; D and trimming were computed from the DNA. The sample yields 150,000 to 200,000 clones, around 78% seen once.

The material sequenced was PBMCs. The chain links TRBV19 to TRBJ2-1, with 7 bases identical to TRBD2. The sequence was collected from a woman aged 25 to 39 in good health and CMV-seropositive. The CDR3 DNA is TGTGCCAGTAGTGACTTAGGCGGGAGAGGCTACAATGAGCAGTTCTTC. It yields the protein CASSDLGGRGYNEQFF.